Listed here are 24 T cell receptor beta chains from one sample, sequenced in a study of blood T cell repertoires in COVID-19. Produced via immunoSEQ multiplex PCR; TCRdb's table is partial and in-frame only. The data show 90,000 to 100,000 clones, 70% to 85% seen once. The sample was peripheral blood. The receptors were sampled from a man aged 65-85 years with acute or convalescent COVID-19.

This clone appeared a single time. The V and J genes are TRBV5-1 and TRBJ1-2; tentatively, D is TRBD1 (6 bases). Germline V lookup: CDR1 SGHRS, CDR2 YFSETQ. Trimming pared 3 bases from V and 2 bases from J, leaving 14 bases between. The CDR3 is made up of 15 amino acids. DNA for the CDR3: TGCGCCAGCAGCTCCCCGGACAGACCAAACTATGGCTACACCTTC. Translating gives CASSSPDRPNYGYTF.

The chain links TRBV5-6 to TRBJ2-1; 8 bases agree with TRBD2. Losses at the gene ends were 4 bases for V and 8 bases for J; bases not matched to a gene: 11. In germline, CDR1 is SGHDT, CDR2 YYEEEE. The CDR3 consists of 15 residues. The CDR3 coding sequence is TGTGCCAGCAGCAACGGGGGGGCGTCAGACGATGAGCAGTTCTTC. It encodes CASSNGGASDDEQFF.

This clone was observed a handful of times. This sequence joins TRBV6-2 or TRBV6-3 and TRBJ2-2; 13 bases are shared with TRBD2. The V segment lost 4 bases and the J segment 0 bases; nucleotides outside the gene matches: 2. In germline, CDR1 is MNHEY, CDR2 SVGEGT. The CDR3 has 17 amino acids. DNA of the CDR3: TGTGCCAGCAGTTTAACTAGCGGGAGGGCGAACACCGGGGAGCTGTTTTTT. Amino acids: CASSLTSGRANTGELFF.

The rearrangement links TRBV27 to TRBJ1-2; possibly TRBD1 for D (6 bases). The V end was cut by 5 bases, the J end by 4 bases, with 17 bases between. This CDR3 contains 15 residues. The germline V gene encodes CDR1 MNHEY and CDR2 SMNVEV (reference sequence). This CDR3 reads CASSPNDRPTYGYTF. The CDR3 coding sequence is TGTGCCAGCAGTCCTAACGACAGGCCTACCTATGGCTACACCTTC.

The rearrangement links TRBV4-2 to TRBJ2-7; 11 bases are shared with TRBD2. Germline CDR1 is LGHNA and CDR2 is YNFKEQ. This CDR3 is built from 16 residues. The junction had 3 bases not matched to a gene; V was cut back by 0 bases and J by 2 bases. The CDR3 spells CASSQDLAGGTYEQYF. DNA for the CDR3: TGTGCCAGCAGCCAAGACCTAGCGGGGGGAACCTACGAGCAGTACTTC.

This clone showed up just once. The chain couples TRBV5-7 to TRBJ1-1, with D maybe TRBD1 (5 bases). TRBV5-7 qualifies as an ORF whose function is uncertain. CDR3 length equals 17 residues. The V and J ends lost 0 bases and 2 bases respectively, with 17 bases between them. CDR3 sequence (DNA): TGTGCCAGCAGCTTGGCGGGGGAGGGAATGGTTAACACTGAAGCTTTCTTT. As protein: CASSLAGEGMVNTEAFF.

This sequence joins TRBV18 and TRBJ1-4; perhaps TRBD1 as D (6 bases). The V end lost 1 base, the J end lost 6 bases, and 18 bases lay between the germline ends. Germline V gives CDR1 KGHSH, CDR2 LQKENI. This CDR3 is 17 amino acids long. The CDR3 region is CASSPQNRVGGDEKLFF. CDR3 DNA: TGTGCCAGCTCACCACAAAACAGGGTTGGAGGTGATGAAAAACTGTTTTTT.

The CDR3, as DNA: TGTGCCAGCTCACCCCAGGGTAGCTCTGGGGCCAACGTCCTGACTTTC. Translated: CASSPQGSSGANVLTF. V and J are TRBV18 and TRBJ2-6; D is perhaps TRBD1 (5 bases). The CDR3 runs to 16 residues. From germline, CDR1 is KGHSH and CDR2 LQKENI. With 3 bases removed from V and 0 bases from J, the gap between germline ends came to 9 bases. The variable domain in full, completed from reference TRBV18 and TRBJ2-6, reads NAGVMQNPRHLVRRRGQEARLRCSPMKGHSHVYWYRQLPEEGLKFMVYLQKENIIDESGMPKERFSAEFPKEGPSILRIQQVVRGDSAAYFCASSPQGSSGANVLTFGAGSRLTVL.

CDR3 sequence (DNA): TGTGCCAGCAGCCAGGAAACAGGGGTCTACGAGCAGTACTTC. Amino acids: CASSQETGVYEQYF. The rearrangement links TRBV3-1 (or the pseudogene TRBV3-2) to TRBJ2-7; 7 bases are shared with TRBD1. The CDR3 totals 14 residues. CDR1 LGHDT and CDR2 YNNKEL come from the germline V gene (reference sequence). The trim removed 3 bases at V and 3 bases at J, leaving 5 bases unmatched.

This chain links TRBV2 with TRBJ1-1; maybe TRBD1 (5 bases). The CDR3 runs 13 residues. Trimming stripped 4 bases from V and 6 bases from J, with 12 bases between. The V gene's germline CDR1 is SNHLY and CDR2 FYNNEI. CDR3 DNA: TGTGCCAGCAGTGTGATGGGAGGGGCTGAAGCTTTCTTT. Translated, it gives CASSVMGGAEAFF. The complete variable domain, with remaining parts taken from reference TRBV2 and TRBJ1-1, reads EPEVTQTPSHQVTQMGQEVILRCVPISNHLYFYWYRQILGQKVEFLVSFYNNEISEKSEIFDDQFSVERPDGSNFTLKIRSTKLEDSAMYFCASSVMGGAEAFFGQGTRLTVV.

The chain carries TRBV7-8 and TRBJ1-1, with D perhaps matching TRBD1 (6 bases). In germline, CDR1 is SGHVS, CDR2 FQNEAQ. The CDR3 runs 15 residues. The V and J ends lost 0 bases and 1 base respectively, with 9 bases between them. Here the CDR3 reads CASSLAAGANTEAFF. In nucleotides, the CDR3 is TGTGCCAGCAGCTTAGCGGCAGGGGCGAACACTGAAGCTTTCTTT. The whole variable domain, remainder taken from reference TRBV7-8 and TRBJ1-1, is GAGVSQSPRYKVAKRGQDVALRCDPISGHVSLFWYQQALGQGPEFLTYFQNEAQLDKSGLPSDRFFAERPEGSVSTLKIQRTQQEDSAVYLCASSLAAGANTEAFFGQGTRLTVV.

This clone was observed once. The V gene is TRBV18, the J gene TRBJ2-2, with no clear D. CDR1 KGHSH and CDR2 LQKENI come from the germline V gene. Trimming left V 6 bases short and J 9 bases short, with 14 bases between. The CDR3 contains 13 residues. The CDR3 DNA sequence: TGTGCCAGCTCGCCCCTGGAGATCCGGGAGCTGTTTTTT. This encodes CASSPLEIRELFF.

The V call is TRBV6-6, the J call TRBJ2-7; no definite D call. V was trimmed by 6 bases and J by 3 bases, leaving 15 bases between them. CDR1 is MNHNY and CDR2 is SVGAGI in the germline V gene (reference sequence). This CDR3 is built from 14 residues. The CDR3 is CASRSANRLYEQYF. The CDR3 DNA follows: TGTGCCAGCAGAAGCGCCAACCGTCTCTACGAGCAGTACTTC.

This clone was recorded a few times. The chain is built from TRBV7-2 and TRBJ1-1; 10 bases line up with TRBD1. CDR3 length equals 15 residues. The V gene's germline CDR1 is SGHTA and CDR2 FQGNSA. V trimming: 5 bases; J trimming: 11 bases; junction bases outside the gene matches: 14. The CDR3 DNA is TGTGCCAGCAGCCGGAGGGACAGGGGCTCCCTGGGGGCTTTCTTT. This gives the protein CASSRRDRGSLGAFF.

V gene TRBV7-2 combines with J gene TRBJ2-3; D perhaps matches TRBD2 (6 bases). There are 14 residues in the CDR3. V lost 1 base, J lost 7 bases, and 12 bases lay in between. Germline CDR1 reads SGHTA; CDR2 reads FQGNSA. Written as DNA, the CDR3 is TGTGCCAGCAGCTTAGAGGCGGGAAAACATACGCAGTATTTT. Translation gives CASSLEAGKHTQYF.

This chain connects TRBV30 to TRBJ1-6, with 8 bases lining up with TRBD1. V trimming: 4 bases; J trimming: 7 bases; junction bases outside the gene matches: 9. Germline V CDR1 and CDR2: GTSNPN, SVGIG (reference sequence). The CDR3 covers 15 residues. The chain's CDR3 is CAWTLSGGRNSPLHF. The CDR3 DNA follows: TGTGCCTGGACCCTGTCAGGGGGCAGGAATTCACCCCTCCACTTT.

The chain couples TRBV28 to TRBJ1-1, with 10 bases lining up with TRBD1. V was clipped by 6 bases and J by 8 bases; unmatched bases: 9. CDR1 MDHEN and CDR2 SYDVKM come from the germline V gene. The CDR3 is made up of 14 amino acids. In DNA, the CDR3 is TGTGCCAGCAGAGGACAGGGGGGGCATCTAGAAGCTTTCTTT. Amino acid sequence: CASRGQGGHLEAFF.

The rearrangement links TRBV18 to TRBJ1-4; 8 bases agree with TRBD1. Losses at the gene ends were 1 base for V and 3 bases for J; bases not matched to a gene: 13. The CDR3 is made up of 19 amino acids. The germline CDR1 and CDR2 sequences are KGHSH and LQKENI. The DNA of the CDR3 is TGTGCCAGCTCACCACGGGGACAGGCCACAGTATTGGCTAATGAAAAACTGTTTTTT. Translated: CASSPRGQATVLANEKLFF.

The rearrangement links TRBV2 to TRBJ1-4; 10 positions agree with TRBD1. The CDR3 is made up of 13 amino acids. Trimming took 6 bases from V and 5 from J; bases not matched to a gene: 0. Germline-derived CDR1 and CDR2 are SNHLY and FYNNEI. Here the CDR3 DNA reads TGTGCCAGCAGGGACAGGGGGAATGAAAAACTGTTTTTT. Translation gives CASRDRGNEKLFF.

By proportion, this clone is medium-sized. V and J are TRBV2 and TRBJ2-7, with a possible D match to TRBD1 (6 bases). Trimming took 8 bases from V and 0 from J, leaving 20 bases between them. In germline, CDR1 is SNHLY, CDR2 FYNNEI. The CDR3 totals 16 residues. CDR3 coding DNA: TGTGCCAGCGGTGGTGACAGGTCGCGATCCTCCTACGAGCAGTACTTC. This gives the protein CASGGDRSRSSYEQYF.

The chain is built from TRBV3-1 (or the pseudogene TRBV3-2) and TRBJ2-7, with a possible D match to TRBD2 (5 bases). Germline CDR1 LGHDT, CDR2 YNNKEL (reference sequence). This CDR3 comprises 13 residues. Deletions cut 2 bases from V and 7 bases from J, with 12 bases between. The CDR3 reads CASSQPPRGEQYF. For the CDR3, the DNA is TGTGCCAGCAGCCAACCCCCCCGGGGAGAGCAGTACTTC.

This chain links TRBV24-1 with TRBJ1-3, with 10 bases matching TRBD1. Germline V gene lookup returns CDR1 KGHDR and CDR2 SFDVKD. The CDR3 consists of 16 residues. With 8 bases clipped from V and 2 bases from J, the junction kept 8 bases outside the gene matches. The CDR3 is CATNRQGASTGNTIYF. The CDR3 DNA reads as TGTGCCACCAATAGACAGGGGGCATCGACTGGAAACACCATATATTTT.

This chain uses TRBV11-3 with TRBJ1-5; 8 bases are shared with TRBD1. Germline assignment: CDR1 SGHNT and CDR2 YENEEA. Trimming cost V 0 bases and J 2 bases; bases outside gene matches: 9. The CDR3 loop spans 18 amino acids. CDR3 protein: CASSLDSDRDSCNQPQHF. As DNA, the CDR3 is TGTGCCAGCAGCTTAGACTCGGACAGGGATAGTTGCAATCAGCCCCAGCATTTT.

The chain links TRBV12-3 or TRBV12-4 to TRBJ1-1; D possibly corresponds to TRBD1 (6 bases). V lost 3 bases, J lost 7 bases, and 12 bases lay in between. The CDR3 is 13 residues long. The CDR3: CASSFTGFGEAFF. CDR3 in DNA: TGTGCCAGCAGTTTCACAGGGTTCGGTGAAGCTTTCTTT.